This T cell receptor (beta chain) was documented in a study of shared clonotypes between healthy human individuals. At the level of the study: The donor group consisted of a couple of women and three men, aged 18 to 49. Study-level points and caveats: Memory subsets generally showed smaller estimated richness than naive subsets did. Incomplete sequencing of sorted subsets was indicated by rarefaction despite large depth.

Healthy adults negative for HIV, lacking recent acute infections or vaccinations, served as donors. Data came from immunoSEQ multiplex PCR; TCRdb stores just in-frame clones and leaves some out. The data contain about 2.4 million clones, 80% to 95% of them singletons. Concerning this clone: Its antigen remains unknown.

The sample taken for sequencing was naive CD4+ T cells from PBMCs. As to subset: CD45RA+ positively selected. This TCR was sampled from a man aged 18 to 35 in good health. Some clones in this sample may be carry-over from other donors' samples.

CDR3 DNA sequence: TGCGCCACTTCTTCCCGGGAAACATCACCATATGGCTACACCTTC. This sequence encodes CATSSRETSPYGYTF. The chain couples TRBV5-1 to TRBJ1-2; no reliable D call. V dropped 9 bases and J dropped 5 bases, with 23 bases sitting between them. The CDR3 is 15 residues long. Looked up from germline, CDR1 is SGHRS and CDR2 is YFSETQ. The full variable domain, completed using reference TRBV5-1 and TRBJ1-2, is KAGVTQTPRYLIKTRGQQVTLSCSPISGHRSVSWYQQTPGQGLQFLFEYFSETQRNKGNFPGRFSGRQFSNSRSEMNVSTLELGDSALYLCATSSRETSPYGYTFGSGTRLTVV.